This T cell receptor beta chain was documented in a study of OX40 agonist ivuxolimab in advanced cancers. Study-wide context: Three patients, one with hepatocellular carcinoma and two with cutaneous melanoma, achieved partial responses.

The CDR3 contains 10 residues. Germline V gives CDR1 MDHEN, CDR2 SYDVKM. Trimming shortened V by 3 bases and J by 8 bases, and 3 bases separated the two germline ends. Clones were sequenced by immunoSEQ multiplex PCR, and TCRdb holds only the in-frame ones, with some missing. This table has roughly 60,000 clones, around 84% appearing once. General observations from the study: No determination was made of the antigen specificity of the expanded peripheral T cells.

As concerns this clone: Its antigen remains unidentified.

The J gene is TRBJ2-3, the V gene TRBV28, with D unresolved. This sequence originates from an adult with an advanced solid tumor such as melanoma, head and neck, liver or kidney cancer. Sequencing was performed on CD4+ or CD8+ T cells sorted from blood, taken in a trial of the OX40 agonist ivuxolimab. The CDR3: CASSLGTQYF. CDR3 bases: TGTGCCAGCAGTTTGGGTACGCAGTATTTT.